The T cell receptor beta chain under discussion was sequenced for a study of human T cells and chemical hapten exposure. On the study more broadly: Alopecia universalis, totalis or areata was present in patients who were mostly female. Study conclusions and caveats: While controls formed fewer of them, expanded TCRs formed significantly more large CDR3 similarity clusters.

This CDR3 contains 14 residues. J lost 5 bases, V lost 6 bases, and 3 bases had no gene match. At least ten counts were recorded for this clonotype. What it recognizes is unknown. Stated time point: pre-sensitization, week 0. Treatment in this sample: therapeutic diphenylcyclopropenone sensitization with weekly scalp DPC. Blood collection happened ahead of applying each patch test. Attachment of unique molecular identifiers to individual cDNA molecules was performed in the library. Using its own MiXCR run on the RACE reads, TCRdb lists one record per CDR3 protein. The table lists approximately 50,000 distinct CDR3 sequences, roughly 10% of them singletons.

This TCR was sampled from a woman in her 40s with alopecia areata. Some clones in this sample may be carry-over from other donors' samples. The sample consisted of whole blood, taken in connection with sensitization to the hapten diphenylcyclopropenone (DPC). The V and J genes are TRBV12-3 or TRBV12-4 and TRBJ1-5, with 11 bases that match TRBD1. The CDR3 DNA reads as TGTGCCAGCAGGGGGACAGGGGGTGATCAGCCCCAGCATTTT. It encodes CASRGTGGDQPQHF.